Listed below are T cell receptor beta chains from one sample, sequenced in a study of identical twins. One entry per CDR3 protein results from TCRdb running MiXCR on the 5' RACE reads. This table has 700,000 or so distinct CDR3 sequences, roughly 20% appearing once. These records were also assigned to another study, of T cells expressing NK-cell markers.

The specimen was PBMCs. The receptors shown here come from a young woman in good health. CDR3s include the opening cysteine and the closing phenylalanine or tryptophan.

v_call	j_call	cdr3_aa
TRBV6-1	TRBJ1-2	CASSDLRGYGYTF
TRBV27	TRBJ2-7	CASSPLTGGGSEQYF
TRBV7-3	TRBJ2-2	CASSFPGMTGELFF
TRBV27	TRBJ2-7	CASSGLGREQYF
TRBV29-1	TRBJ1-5	CSVTGVGNQPQHF
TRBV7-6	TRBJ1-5	CASSFGDRGNQPQHF
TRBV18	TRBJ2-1	CASSASGRSYNEQFF
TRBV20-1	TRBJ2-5	CSARDGTQETQYF
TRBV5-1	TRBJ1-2	CASSLDRVDGYTF
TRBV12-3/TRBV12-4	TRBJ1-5	CASSLAGIEPQHF
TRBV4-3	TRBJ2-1	CASSQETGSYNEQFF
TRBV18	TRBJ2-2	CATGRSTGELFF
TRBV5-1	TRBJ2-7	CASSGRLSYEQYF
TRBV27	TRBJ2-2	CASSSRGDTGELFF
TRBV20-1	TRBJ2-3	CSARDRGGATDTQYF
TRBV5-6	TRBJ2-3	CASSSLFTDTQYF
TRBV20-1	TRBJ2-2	CSARGWNTGELFF
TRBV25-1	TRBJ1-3	CASSEWGRRNTIYF
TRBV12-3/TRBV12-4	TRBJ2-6	CASRYTGGSGANVLTF
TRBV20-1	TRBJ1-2	CSARDEGQGARGYTF
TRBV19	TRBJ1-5	CASSTPLGSLGNQPQHF
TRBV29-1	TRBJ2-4	CSVAPGAPRDIQYF
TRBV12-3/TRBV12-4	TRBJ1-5	CASSLDRSNQPQHF
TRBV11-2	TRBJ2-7	CASSFTSGGDYEQYF
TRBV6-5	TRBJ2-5	CASSLAYRETQYF
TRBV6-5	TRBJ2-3	CASSYSWTETDTQYF
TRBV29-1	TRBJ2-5	CSVEVTSGETQYF
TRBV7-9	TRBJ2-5	CASSWYQETQYF
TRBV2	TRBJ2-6	CASSEGTGANVLTF
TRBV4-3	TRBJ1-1	CASSQVLAGMNTEAFF
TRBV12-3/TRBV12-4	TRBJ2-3	CASSLQGMAPTDTQYF
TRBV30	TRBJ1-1	CAWSPWGGPEAFF
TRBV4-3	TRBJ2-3	CASRPGTGVPDTQYF
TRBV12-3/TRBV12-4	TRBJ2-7	CASSISYEHYF
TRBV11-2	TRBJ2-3	CASSLASGATDTQYF
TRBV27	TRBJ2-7	CASSTTSGYEQYF
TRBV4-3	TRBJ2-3	CASSQGRTGTDTQYF
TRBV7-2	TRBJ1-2	CASSPTSRITNYGYTF
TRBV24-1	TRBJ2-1	CATSDPGLAAGNEQFF
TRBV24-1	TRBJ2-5	CATGEGDPETQYF
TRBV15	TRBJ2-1	CATSRERGSYNEQFF
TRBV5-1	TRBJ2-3	CASSFGWGGDTQYF
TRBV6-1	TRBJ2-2	CASNQVPGFGELFF
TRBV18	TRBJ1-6	CASSPYHTGGNSPLHF
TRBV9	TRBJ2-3	CASSVGGPDTQYF
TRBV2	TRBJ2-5	CASSEATGLQETQYF
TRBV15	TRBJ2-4	CATSNSGIQYF
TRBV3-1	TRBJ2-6	CASSQLSSSGANVLTF
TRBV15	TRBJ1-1	CATSRDVRIEAFF
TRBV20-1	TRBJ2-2	CSARDWGRATGELFF
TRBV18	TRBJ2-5	CASSPLVAGSQETQYF
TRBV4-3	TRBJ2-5	CASSQGAGQGKETQYF
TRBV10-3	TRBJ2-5	CAIRGDTQETQYF
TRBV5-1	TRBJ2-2	CASSEQGATGELFF
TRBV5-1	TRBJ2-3	CASSSDSYSTDTQYF
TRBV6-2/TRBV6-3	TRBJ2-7	CASSYLGRTYSYEQYF
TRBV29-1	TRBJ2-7	CSARGPTYEQYF
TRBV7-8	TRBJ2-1	CASSLAVGVYNEQFF
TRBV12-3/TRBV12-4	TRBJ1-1	CASSLGEDTEAFF